A selection of T cell receptor beta chains follows, all from one sample in a study of blood T cell repertoires in COVID-19. TCRdb keeps only in-frame clones here, not all; method: immunoSEQ multiplex PCR. The table records about 89,000 clones, approximately 90% of them present only once. Input material: peripheral blood. Receptor source: a human donor with active COVID-19. The donor label of this sample is uncertain. Both conserved end residues are part of each CDR3. Each record gives: D gene, clone size, V gene, J gene, CDR3 DNA, CDR3 protein. D genes are given only for firm matches. For some rows the clone size is stated as once, few or many, or as a class when expanded; others skip it.

D gene: NA; clone size: NA; V gene: TRBV7-2; J gene: TRBJ2-5; CDR3 DNA: TGTGCCAGCAGCTTAGCTGACAGACAAGAGACCCAGTACTTC; CDR3 protein: CASSLADRQETQYF
D gene: TRBD1; clone size: NA; V gene: TRBV6-5; J gene: TRBJ2-5; CDR3 DNA: TGTGCCAGCACCATAGACAGGGACCCCCAAGAGACCCAGTACTTC; CDR3 protein: CASTIDRDPQETQYF
D gene: TRBD1; clone size: NA; V gene: TRBV2; J gene: TRBJ2-3; CDR3 DNA: TGTGCCAGCAGTCCCGGGACAGGGGCGACAGATACGCAGTATTTT; CDR3 protein: CASSPGTGATDTQYF
D gene: NA; clone size: NA; V gene: TRBV28; J gene: TRBJ2-7; CDR3 DNA: TGTGCCAGCAGGGTGGAGGGAATGCGGGGCTCCTACGAGCAGTACTTC; CDR3 protein: CASRVEGMRGSYEQYF
D gene: TRBD2; clone size: NA; V gene: TRBV6-5; J gene: TRBJ2-2; CDR3 DNA: TGTGCCAGCAGTTCCGGGACTAGCTTCGCCGGGGAGCTGTTTTTT; CDR3 protein: CASSSGTSFAGELFF
D gene: NA; clone size: NA; V gene: TRBV19; J gene: TRBJ1-5; CDR3 DNA: TGTGCCAGTAGTACATCCGCAGATGGCAATCAGCCCCAGCATTTT; CDR3 protein: CASSTSADGNQPQHF
D gene: NA; clone size: NA; V gene: TRBV4-1; J gene: TRBJ2-3; CDR3 DNA: TGCGCCAGCAGCCATCCCCGACTAGATACGCAGTATTTT; CDR3 protein: CASSHPRLDTQYF
D gene: NA; clone size: NA; V gene: TRBV19; J gene: TRBJ2-6; CDR3 DNA: TGTGCCAGTAAGGGAGATATAAGCTCTGGGGCCAACGTCCTGACTTTC; CDR3 protein: CASKGDISSGANVLTF
D gene: NA; clone size: NA; V gene: TRBV5-1; J gene: TRBJ2-5; CDR3 DNA: TGCGCCAGCAGCTTAAGCGGGGAGACCCAGTACTTC; CDR3 protein: CASSLSGETQYF
D gene: NA; clone size: NA; V gene: TRBV5-5; J gene: TRBJ2-7; CDR3 DNA: TGTGCCAGCACCCAGGGGTTTGGGTACGAGCAGTACTTC; CDR3 protein: CASTQGFGYEQYF
D gene: NA; clone size: NA; V gene: TRBV5-1; J gene: TRBJ2-1; CDR3 DNA: TGCGCCAGCAGCTTGGAACTGACTTGGGAGCAGTTCTTC; CDR3 protein: CASSLELTWEQFF
D gene: NA; clone size: NA; V gene: TRBV10-1; J gene: TRBJ1-5; CDR3 DNA: TGCGCCAGCACGCGGCCCCGGAGGCCCCAGCATTTT; CDR3 protein: CASTRPRRPQHF
D gene: NA; clone size: NA; V gene: TRBV4-1; J gene: TRBJ2-3; CDR3 DNA: TGCGCCAGCAGCCAAGATCTGCAGGGCCCAGATACGCAGTATTTT; CDR3 protein: CASSQDLQGPDTQYF
D gene: NA; clone size: NA; V gene: TRBV27; J gene: TRBJ2-5; CDR3 DNA: TGTGCCAGCAGCTGCACGGACAGTAGACAAGAGACCCAGTACTTC; CDR3 protein: CASSCTDSRQETQYF
D gene: TRBD2; clone size: NA; V gene: TRBV4-2; J gene: TRBJ2-5; CDR3 DNA: TGTGCCAGCAGCCAAGATTCGAGCGGGGGGGCTAGGGAGACCCAGTACTTC; CDR3 protein: CASSQDSSGGARETQYF
D gene: NA; clone size: NA; V gene: TRBV6-5; J gene: TRBJ1-1; CDR3 DNA: TGTGCCAGCAGTTACTCCGGAGCCGAAAACACTGAAGCTTTCTTT; CDR3 protein: CASSYSGAENTEAFF
D gene: NA; clone size: NA; V gene: TRBV6-1; J gene: TRBJ2-7; CDR3 DNA: TGTGCCAGCAGTGAAGGCGGGGCCCCACCCTACGAGCAGTACTTC; CDR3 protein: CASSEGGAPPYEQYF
D gene: TRBD2; clone size: NA; V gene: TRBV7-9; J gene: TRBJ2-3; CDR3 DNA: TGTGCCAGCAGCTTATTCCGGGGGGGCCCGGCGGATACGCAGTATTTT; CDR3 protein: CASSLFRGGPADTQYF
D gene: NA; clone size: NA; V gene: TRBV19; J gene: TRBJ1-2; CDR3 DNA: TGTGCCAGCCTCTATGGCTACACCTTC; CDR3 protein: CASLYGYTF
D gene: TRBD2; clone size: NA; V gene: TRBV18; J gene: TRBJ2-3; CDR3 DNA: TGTGCCAGCTCCCTAACTGGGACTAGCGGGGGCGATACGCAGTATTTT; CDR3 protein: CASSLTGTSGGDTQYF
D gene: NA; clone size: NA; V gene: TRBV27; J gene: TRBJ2-3; CDR3 DNA: TGTGCCAGCAGTGGCAGGGTTGCGGATACGCAGTATTTT; CDR3 protein: CASSGRVADTQYF
D gene: TRBD1; clone size: NA; V gene: TRBV2; J gene: TRBJ1-2; CDR3 DNA: TGTGCCAGCAAGCCAGGGGGGTATGGCTACACCTTC; CDR3 protein: CASKPGGYGYTF
D gene: NA; clone size: NA; V gene: TRBV29-1; J gene: TRBJ2-1; CDR3 DNA: TGCAGCGTTGGATCAGGGTCTAGCTCCTACAATGAGCAGTTCTTC; CDR3 protein: CSVGSGSSSYNEQFF
D gene: NA; clone size: NA; V gene: TRBV7-8; J gene: TRBJ1-2; CDR3 DNA: TGTGCCAGCAGCAGCCAAAGGAACACAGCTTATGGCTACACCTTC; CDR3 protein: CASSSQRNTAYGYTF
D gene: NA; clone size: NA; V gene: TRBV29-1; J gene: TRBJ2-3; CDR3 DNA: TGCAGCGCAGGACAAAATACGCAGTATTTT; CDR3 protein: CSAGQNTQYF
D gene: NA; clone size: NA; V gene: TRBV6-5; J gene: TRBJ1-2; CDR3 DNA: TGTGCCAGCAGTCCCAACATGGTTAGCTACACCTTC; CDR3 protein: CASSPNMVSYTF
D gene: TRBD1; clone size: once; V gene: TRBV4-1; J gene: TRBJ1-1; CDR3 DNA: TGCGCCAGCAGCCAACGAGAGGGGGACAGTGAAGCTTTCTTT; CDR3 protein: CASSQREGDSEAFF
D gene: NA; clone size: NA; V gene: TRBV4-1; J gene: TRBJ1-1; CDR3 DNA: TGCGCCAGCAGCCCTCCCTCTCCACTTGAGGCTTTCTTT; CDR3 protein: CASSPPSPLEAFF
D gene: NA; clone size: NA; V gene: TRBV19; J gene: TRBJ1-1; CDR3 DNA: TGTGCCAGTAGTATAATAGGGGTGCCCACTGAAGCTTTCTTT; CDR3 protein: CASSIIGVPTEAFF
D gene: TRBD2; clone size: NA; V gene: TRBV24-1; J gene: TRBJ2-2; CDR3 DNA: TGTGCCACCAGTGATCCGGCCCAGCGGGGGTTAACCGGGGAGCTGTTTTTT; CDR3 protein: CATSDPAQRGLTGELFF
D gene: NA; clone size: NA; V gene: TRBV19; J gene: TRBJ1-1; CDR3 DNA: TGTGCCAGTAGCCTGGCCAGGACAGAAGCTTTCTTT; CDR3 protein: CASSLARTEAFF
D gene: TRBD1; clone size: NA; V gene: TRBV19; J gene: TRBJ1-5; CDR3 DNA: TGTGCCAGTAGTCGGGACAGGGCGAACCTCAATCAGCCCCAGCATTTT; CDR3 protein: CASSRDRANLNQPQHF
D gene: NA; clone size: NA; V gene: TRBV23-1; J gene: TRBJ2-4; CDR3 DNA: TGCGCCAGCAGTCAACTCCCACAGGGAACCAAAAACATTCAGTACTTC; CDR3 protein: CASSQLPQGTKNIQYF
D gene: NA; clone size: NA; V gene: TRBV9; J gene: TRBJ2-1; CDR3 DNA: TGTGCCAGCAGCGTAGCTCCCGCAGGCCTCCTGAATGAGCAGTTCTTC; CDR3 protein: CASSVAPAGLLNEQFF
D gene: NA; clone size: NA; V gene: TRBV28; J gene: TRBJ1-5; CDR3 DNA: TGTGCCAGCACCGAGGACAGCCGCAATATCGCCCAGCATTTT; CDR3 protein: CASTEDSRNIAQHF
D gene: TRBD2; clone size: NA; V gene: TRBV5-1; J gene: TRBJ2-2; CDR3 DNA: TGCGCCAGCAGCATTAGCGGGGGCGACACCGGGGAGCTGTTTTTT; CDR3 protein: CASSISGGDTGELFF
D gene: NA; clone size: NA; V gene: TRBV7-2; J gene: TRBJ1-2; CDR3 DNA: TGTGCCAGCAGCTTAGAAGGGGGTGCTGACTATGGCTACACCTTC; CDR3 protein: CASSLEGGADYGYTF
D gene: TRBD1; clone size: NA; V gene: TRBV28; J gene: TRBJ2-3; CDR3 DNA: TGTGCCAGCAAGGACAGGGGGCGCGGAGATACGCAGTATTTT; CDR3 protein: CASKDRGRGDTQYF
D gene: NA; clone size: NA; V gene: TRBV9; J gene: TRBJ2-3; CDR3 DNA: TGTGCCAGCAGCGTAGGGTCAGGGGCCACAGATACGCAGTATTTT; CDR3 protein: CASSVGSGATDTQYF
D gene: NA; clone size: once; V gene: TRBV11-3; J gene: TRBJ1-5; CDR3 DNA: TGTGCCAGCAGCTTAGGTTATAGCAATCAGCCCCAGCATTTT; CDR3 protein: CASSLGYSNQPQHF
D gene: NA; clone size: NA; V gene: TRBV6-6; J gene: TRBJ2-7; CDR3 DNA: TGTGCCAACCCTACAGGGGGGGGAAACTACGAGCAGTACTTC; CDR3 protein: CANPTGGGNYEQYF
D gene: NA; clone size: NA; V gene: TRBV7-8; J gene: TRBJ1-1; CDR3 DNA: TGTGCCAGCAGCTTAATGGAGGGCGCACTCACTGAAGCTTTCTTT; CDR3 protein: CASSLMEGALTEAFF
D gene: NA; clone size: NA; V gene: TRBV5-1; J gene: TRBJ2-2; CDR3 DNA: TGCGCCAGCAGCCGGGGGACCGGGGAGCTGTTTTTT; CDR3 protein: CASSRGTGELFF
D gene: NA; clone size: NA; V gene: TRBV6-1; J gene: TRBJ2-7; CDR3 DNA: TGTGCCAGCAGTGAAGCCTCTCTAGCAGGGGCCGAGCAGTACTTC; CDR3 protein: CASSEASLAGAEQYF
D gene: TRBD1; clone size: NA; V gene: TRBV5-1; J gene: TRBJ2-3; CDR3 DNA: TGCGCCAGCAGCTCAAACAGGGGGTATGGCACAGATACGCAGTATTTT; CDR3 protein: CASSSNRGYGTDTQYF
D gene: NA; clone size: NA; V gene: TRBV12-2; J gene: TRBJ2-2; CDR3 DNA: TGTGCAAGTCGCTTACGCAGGGGGCTGGACACCGGGGAGCTGTTTTTT; CDR3 protein: CASRLRRGLDTGELFF
D gene: TRBD2; clone size: NA; V gene: TRBV19; J gene: TRBJ2-7; CDR3 DNA: TGTGCCAGTAGTGGACTAGCGGAAAACTCCCGGACCTACGAGCAGTACTTC; CDR3 protein: CASSGLAENSRTYEQYF
D gene: TRBD1; clone size: NA; V gene: TRBV18; J gene: TRBJ1-1; CDR3 DNA: TGTGCCAGCTCACCAAGGGGGACAGGGGGGGTGAACACTGAAGCTTTCTTT; CDR3 protein: CASSPRGTGGVNTEAFF
D gene: NA; clone size: NA; V gene: TRBV20-1; J gene: TRBJ1-3; CDR3 DNA: TGCAGTGCTCCCCTTCGGAACACCATATATTTT; CDR3 protein: CSAPLRNTIYF
D gene: NA; clone size: NA; V gene: TRBV6-1; J gene: TRBJ1-6; CDR3 DNA: TGTGCCAGCAGTGACAGGGGTAATTCACCCCTCCACTTT; CDR3 protein: CASSDRGNSPLHF
D gene: TRBD2; clone size: NA; V gene: TRBV5-1; J gene: TRBJ2-1; CDR3 DNA: TGCGCCAGCAGCTCCCTTTTAAGCGGGGGAGACAATGAGCAGTTCTTC; CDR3 protein: CASSSLLSGGDNEQFF
D gene: TRBD1; clone size: NA; V gene: TRBV5-1; J gene: TRBJ2-2; CDR3 DNA: TGCGCCAGCAGCTTGGGGGCGACAGGGACCACCGGGGAGCTGTTTTTT; CDR3 protein: CASSLGATGTTGELFF
D gene: NA; clone size: once; V gene: TRBV29-1; J gene: TRBJ2-5; CDR3 DNA: TGCAGCGTTGAAGAAGGGAGGGGGCAAGAGACCCAGTACTTC; CDR3 protein: CSVEEGRGQETQYF